This T cell receptor beta chain is drawn from a study of blood T cell repertoires in COVID-19. Study overall: Sites in the United States, Italy and Spain provided acute and convalescent COVID-19 samples. T cells, B-cell-depleted T cells, or PBMCs provided the cDNA or gDNA that served as material.

CDR3 length: 14 residues. The germline V gene encodes CDR1 LGHNA and CDR2 YNFKEQ. Trimming took 0 bases from V and 8 from J; bases not matched to a gene: 4. Source study methods: Estimates of nucleated cell counts were drawn from the amplification of reference gene primers. TCRdb keeps only in-frame clones here, not all; method: immunoSEQ multiplex PCR. The DNA gave D and trimming, while V, J and clone size come from that table. The data contain approximately 670,000 clones, 70% to 90% of them seen just once; the ten biggest clones take up under 0.3%. The rearrangement joins TRBV4-2 to TRBJ1-1, with TRBD1 matching 9 bases. This TCR was recovered from a woman aged 18-29 years with acute or convalescent COVID-19. Sequencing was carried out using peripheral blood. CDR3 coding DNA: TGTGCCAGCAGCCAAGACACAGGGGGCCGGGAAGCTTTCTTT. It specifies CASSQDTGGREAFF.